Reported below is one T cell receptor (beta chain). V shed 2 bases, J shed 0 bases, and the junction held 3 bases outside the gene matches. The CDR3 runs to 16 residues. The germline V gene encodes CDR1 KGHSH and CDR2 LQKENI. Per the authors' pipeline: It was from reference gene primer amplification that nucleated cell counts were estimated. Sequenced by immunoSEQ multiplex PCR; TCRdb stores in-frame clones only, minus some. That table supplies the V and J calls and clone size; D and trimming were determined from the DNA. The repertoire includes around 7,800 clones, 86% of them detected once, and 15% to 20% sits in the top ten. This sample was taken from a study of blood T cell repertoires in COVID-19. Study at large: Material from acute and convalescent COVID-19 was sourced from the United States, Italy and Spain. Sources were T cells, B-cell-depleted T cells, or PBMCs; the material itself was cDNA or gDNA.

The chain uses TRBV18 and TRBJ1-4; 7 bases align to TRBD1. This sequence was found in a woman in her fifties or sixties with active COVID-19. The sequenced sample consisted of peripheral blood. CDR3 region: CASSPGQVATNEKLFF. For the CDR3, the DNA is TGTGCCAGCTCACCAGGACAGGTTGCAACTAATGAAAAACTGTTTTTT.